The T cell receptor (beta chain) described here comes from a study of monozygotic twins with inflammatory bowel disease. The germline V gene has CDR1 DFQATT and CDR2 SNEGSKA (reference sequence). The CDR3 has 15 amino acids. For every sample, eight separate reactions were used to make cDNA. Following a re-call of the 5' RACE reads, TCRdb has one entry per CDR3 protein and lacks DNA. This table holds some 440,000 distinct CDR3 sequences. Unfractionated whole blood yielded total RNA, and T cells were not sorted. The chain is built from TRBV20-1 and TRBJ1-2. Sequenced material: blood. This sequence originates from a human donor with ulcerative colitis or Crohn's disease, or a healthy co-twin of an affected twin (not recorded which). CDR3 loop: CSARDIRERFYGYTF.